Below, one T cell receptor beta chain is given with its context. Germline V CDR1 and CDR2: SNHLY, FYNNEI. J gave up 4 bases and V 7 bases, and 6 bases lay outside the gene matches. The CDR3 consists of 15 residues. Sorted-subset replicate PCR reactions were performed with approximately 200 ng DNA, corresponding to about 30,000 T cell genomes. The method was immunoSEQ multiplex PCR; TCRdb's version includes in-frame clones alone and lacks a portion of them. The table has about 2 million clones, about 95% seen once. This record belongs to a study of shared clonotypes between healthy human individuals. CD45RO-negative cells were positively selected for CCR7, leaving out terminally differentiated effector memory CD45RA+ cells. Among the donors, all were Caucasian adults who lived in Nashville, Tennessee.

J is TRBJ2-1 and V is TRBV2; 11 positions match TRBD2. Sample: naive CD8+ T cells sorted from blood. This sequence was found in a man aged 18-30 years in good health. Here the CDR3 DNA reads TGTGCCAGCACCGCGGGACTAGCGGATTACAATGAGCAGTTCTTC. Amino acid sequence: CASTAGLADYNEQFF.